This T cell receptor (beta chain) emerged from a study of beta chain features in type 1 diabetes. What was sequenced were expressed TCRB transcripts, since all of the isolated RNA had been reverse transcribed. The protocol was immunoSEQ multiplex PCR, while the TCRdb copy is restricted to in-frame clones and leaves out a portion. Of about 330,000 clones listed, more than 9.5% were seen once; the top ten hold 0.015% to 0.02%. Per germline, CDR1 MDHEN and CDR2 SYDVKM. This CDR3 has 16 residues. The junction had 10 bases not matched to a gene; V was cut back by 6 bases and J by 4 bases. This TCR was recovered from a woman in her twenties or thirties in good health. Input material: naive CD4+ T cells from blood. This chain links TRBV28 with TRBJ2-5; 11 bases are a match to TRBD1. The DNA of the CDR3 is TGTGCCAGCAGCCCAGACGGGACAGGGGGTCGAGAGACCCAGTACTTC. Translation gives CASSPDGTGGRETQYF.